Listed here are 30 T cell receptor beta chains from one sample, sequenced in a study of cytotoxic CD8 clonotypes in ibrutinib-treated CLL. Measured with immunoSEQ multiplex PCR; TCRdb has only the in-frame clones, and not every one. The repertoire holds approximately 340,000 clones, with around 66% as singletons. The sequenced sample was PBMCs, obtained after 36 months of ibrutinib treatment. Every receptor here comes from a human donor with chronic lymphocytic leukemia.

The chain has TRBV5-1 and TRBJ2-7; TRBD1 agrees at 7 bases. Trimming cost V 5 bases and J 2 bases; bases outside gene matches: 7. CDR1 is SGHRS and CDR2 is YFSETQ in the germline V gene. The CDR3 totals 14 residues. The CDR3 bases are TGCGCCAGCAGGAGTCACAGGGGTACCTACGAGCAGTACTTC. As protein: CASRSHRGTYEQYF.

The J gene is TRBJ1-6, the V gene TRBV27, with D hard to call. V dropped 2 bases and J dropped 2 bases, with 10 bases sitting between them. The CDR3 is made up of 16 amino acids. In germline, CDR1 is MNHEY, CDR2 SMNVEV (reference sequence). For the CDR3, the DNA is TGTGCCAGCAGTTTAAGGCCGCGAACCTATAATTCACCCCTCCACTTT. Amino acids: CASSLRPRTYNSPLHF.

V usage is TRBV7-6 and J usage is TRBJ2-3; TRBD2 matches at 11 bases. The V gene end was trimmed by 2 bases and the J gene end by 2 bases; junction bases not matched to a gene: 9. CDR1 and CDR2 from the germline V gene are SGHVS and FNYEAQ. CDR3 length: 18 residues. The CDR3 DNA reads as TGTGCCAGCAGCTTAAGGGCTAGCGGGGGGTTTATCACAGATACGCAGTATTTT. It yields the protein CASSLRASGGFITDTQYF.

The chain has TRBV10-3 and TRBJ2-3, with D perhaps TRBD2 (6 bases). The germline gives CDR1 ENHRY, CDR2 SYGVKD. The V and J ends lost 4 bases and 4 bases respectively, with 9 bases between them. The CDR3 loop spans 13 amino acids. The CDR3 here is CAISGLDADTQYF. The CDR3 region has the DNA TGTGCCATCAGTGGACTAGATGCAGATACGCAGTATTTT.

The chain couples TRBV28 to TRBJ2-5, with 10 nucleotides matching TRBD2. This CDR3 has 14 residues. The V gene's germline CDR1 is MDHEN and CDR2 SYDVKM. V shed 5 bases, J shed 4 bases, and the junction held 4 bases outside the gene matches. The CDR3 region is CASSDSGRRETQYF. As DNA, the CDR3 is TGTGCCAGCAGTGATAGCGGGAGGAGAGAGACCCAGTACTTC.

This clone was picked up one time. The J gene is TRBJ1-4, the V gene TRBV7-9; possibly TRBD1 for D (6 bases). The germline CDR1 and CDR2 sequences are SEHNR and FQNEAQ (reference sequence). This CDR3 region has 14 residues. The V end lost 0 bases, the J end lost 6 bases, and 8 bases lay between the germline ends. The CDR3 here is CASSLARTDEKLFF. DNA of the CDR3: TGTGCCAGCAGCTTAGCGAGGACAGATGAAAAACTGTTTTTT.

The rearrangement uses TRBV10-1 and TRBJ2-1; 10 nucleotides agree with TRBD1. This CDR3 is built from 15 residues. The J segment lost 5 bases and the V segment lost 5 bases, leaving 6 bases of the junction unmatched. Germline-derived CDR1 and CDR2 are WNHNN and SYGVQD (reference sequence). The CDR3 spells CASSKGQGGNNEQFF. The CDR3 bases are TGCGCCAGCAGTAAAGGACAGGGGGGGAACAATGAGCAGTTCTTC.

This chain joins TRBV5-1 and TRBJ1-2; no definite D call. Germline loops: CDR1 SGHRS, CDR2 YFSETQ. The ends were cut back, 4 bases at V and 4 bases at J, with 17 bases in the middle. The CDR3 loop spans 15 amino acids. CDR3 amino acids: CASSREGSRPYGYTF. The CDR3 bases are TGCGCCAGCAGCCGTGAGGGTAGTAGGCCCTATGGCTACACCTTC.

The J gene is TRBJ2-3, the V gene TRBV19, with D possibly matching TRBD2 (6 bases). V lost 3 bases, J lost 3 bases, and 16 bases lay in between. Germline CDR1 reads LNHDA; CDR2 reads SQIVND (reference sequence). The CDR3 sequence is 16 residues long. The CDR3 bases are TGTGCCAGTAGTATGAGGGTGGTTAGCGGAACAGATACGCAGTATTTT. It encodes CASSMRVVSGTDTQYF.

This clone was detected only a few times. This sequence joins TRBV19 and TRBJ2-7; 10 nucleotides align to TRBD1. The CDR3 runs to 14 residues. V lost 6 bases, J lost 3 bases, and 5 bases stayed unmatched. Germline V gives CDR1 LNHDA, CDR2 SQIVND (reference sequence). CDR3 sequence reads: CASSPRDRGYEQYF. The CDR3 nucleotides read TGTGCCAGTAGCCCCCGGGACAGGGGCTACGAGCAGTACTTC.

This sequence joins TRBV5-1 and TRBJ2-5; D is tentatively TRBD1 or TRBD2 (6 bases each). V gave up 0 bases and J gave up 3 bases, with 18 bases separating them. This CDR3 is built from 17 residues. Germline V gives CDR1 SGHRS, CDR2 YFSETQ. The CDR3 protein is CASSLAGSRGLEETQYF. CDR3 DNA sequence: TGCGCCAGCAGCTTGGCCGGAAGCAGGGGACTGGAAGAGACCCAGTACTTC. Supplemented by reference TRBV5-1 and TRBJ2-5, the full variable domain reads KAGVTQTPRYLIKTRGQQVTLSCSPISGHRSVSWYQQTPGQGLQFLFEYFSETQRNKGNFPGRFSGRQFSNSRSEMNVSTLELGDSALYLCASSLAGSRGLEETQYFGPGTRLLVL.

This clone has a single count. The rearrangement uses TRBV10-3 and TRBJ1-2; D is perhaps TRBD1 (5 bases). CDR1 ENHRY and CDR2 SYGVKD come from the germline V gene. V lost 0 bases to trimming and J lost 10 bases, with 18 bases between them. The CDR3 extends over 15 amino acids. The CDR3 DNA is TGTGCCATCAGTGAGTCGGTAAAAGGGGACGGCCTCTACACCTTC. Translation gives CAISESVKGDGLYTF.

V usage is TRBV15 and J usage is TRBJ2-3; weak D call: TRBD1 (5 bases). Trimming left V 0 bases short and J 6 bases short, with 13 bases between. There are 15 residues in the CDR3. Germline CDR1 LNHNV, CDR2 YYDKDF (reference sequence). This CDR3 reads CATSRDLGYRDTQYF. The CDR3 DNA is TGTGCCACCAGCAGAGATCTCGGGTACAGGGATACGCAGTATTTT.

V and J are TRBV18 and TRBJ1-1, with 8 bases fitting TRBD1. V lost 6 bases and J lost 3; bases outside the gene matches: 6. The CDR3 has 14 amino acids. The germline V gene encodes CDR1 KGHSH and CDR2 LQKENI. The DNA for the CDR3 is TGTGCCAGCTCCAGGGGGCCCGCGGACACTGAAGCTTTCTTT. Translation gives CASSRGPADTEAFF.

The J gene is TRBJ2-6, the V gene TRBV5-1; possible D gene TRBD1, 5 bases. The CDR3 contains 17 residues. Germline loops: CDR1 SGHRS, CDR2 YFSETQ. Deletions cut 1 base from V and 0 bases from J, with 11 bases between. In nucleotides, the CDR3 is TGCGCCAGCAGCTTGCATCAGGGCTTCTCTGGGGCCAACGTCCTGACTTTC. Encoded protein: CASSLHQGFSGANVLTF.

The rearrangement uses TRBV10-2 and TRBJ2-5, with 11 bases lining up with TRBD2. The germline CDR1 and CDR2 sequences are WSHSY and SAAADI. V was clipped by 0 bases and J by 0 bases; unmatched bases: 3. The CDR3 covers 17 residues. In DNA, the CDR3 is TGCGCCAGCAGTGAGTCTGGGACTAGCGGATACCAAGAGACCCAGTACTTC. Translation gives CASSESGTSGYQETQYF.

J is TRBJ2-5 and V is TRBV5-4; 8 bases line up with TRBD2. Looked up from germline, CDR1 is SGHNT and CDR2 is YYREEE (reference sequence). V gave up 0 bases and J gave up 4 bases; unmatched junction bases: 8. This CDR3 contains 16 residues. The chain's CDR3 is CASSLVTGRAGETQYF. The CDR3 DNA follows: TGTGCCAGCAGCTTGGTGACCGGGAGGGCCGGAGAGACCCAGTACTTC.

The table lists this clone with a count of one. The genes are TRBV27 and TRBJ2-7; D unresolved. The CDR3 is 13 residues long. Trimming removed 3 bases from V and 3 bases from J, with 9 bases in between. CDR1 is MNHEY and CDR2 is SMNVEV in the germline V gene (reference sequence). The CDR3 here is CASSFSPDYEQYF. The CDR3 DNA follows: TGTGCCAGCAGTTTTTCCCCCGACTACGAGCAGTACTTC.

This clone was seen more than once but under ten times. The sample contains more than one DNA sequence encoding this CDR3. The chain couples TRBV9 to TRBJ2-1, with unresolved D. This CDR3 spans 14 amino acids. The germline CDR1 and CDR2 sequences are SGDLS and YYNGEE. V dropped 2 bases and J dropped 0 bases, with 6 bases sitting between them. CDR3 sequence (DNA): TGTGCCAGCAGCGTTGGCAGCTCCTACAATGAGCAGTTCTTC. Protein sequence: CASSVGSSYNEQFF.

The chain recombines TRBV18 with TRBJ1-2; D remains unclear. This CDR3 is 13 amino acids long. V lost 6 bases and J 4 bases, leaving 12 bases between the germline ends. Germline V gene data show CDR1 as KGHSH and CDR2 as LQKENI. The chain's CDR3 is CASSPRDRYGYTF. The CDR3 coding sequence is TGTGCCAGCTCGCCTCGGGATCGCTATGGCTACACCTTC.

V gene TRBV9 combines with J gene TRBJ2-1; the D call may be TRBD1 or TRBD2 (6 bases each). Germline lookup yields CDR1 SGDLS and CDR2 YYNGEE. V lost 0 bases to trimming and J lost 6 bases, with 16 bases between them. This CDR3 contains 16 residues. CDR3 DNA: TGTGCCAGCAGCGTAGTATGGGGGGCCCTAGGCAATGAGCAGTTCTTC. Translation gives CASSVVWGALGNEQFF.

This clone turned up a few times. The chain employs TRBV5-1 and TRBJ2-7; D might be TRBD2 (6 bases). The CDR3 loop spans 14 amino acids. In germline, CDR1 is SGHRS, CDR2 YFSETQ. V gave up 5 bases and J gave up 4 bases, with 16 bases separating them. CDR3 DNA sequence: TGCGCCAGCAGACCCGGGACTGTACAGTACGAGCAGTACTTC. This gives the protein CASRPGTVQYEQYF.

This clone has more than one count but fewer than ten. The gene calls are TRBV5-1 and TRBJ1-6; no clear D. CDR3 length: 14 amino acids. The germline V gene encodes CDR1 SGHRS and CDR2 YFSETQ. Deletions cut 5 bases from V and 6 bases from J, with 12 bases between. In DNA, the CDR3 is TGCGCCAGCAGGGCGGAGAGTCGTAATTCACCCCTCCACTTT. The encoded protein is CASRAESRNSPLHF.

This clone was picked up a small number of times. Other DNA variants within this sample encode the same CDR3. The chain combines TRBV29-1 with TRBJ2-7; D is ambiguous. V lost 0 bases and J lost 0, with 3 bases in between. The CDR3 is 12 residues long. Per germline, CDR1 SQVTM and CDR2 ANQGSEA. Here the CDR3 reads CSVEESSYEQYF. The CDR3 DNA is TGCAGCGTTGAAGAAAGCTCCTACGAGCAGTACTTC.

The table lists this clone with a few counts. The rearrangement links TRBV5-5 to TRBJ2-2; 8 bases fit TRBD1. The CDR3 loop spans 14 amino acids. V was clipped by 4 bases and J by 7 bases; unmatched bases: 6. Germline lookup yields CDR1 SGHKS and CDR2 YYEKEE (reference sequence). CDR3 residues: CASSTDRDVGELFF. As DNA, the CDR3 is TGTGCCAGCAGCACGGACAGGGATGTCGGGGAGCTGTTTTTT.

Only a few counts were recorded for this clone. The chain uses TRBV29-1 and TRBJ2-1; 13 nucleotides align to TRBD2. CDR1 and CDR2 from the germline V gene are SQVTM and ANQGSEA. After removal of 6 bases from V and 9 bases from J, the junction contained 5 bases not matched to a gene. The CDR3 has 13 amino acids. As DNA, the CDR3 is TGCAGCGTACTGACTAGCGGGGGGATTGAGCAGTTCTTC. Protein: CSVLTSGGIEQFF.

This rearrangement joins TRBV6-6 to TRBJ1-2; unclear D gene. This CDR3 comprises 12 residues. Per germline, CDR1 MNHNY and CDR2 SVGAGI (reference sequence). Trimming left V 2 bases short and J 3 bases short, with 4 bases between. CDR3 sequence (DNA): TGTGCCAGCAGTTACAAAGACTATGGCTACACCTTC. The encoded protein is CASSYKDYGYTF.

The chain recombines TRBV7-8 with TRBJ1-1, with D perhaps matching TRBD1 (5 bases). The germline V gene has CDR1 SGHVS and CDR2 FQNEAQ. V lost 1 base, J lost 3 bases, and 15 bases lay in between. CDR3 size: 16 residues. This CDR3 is CASSLVPWQGDTEAFF. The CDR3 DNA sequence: TGTGCCAGCAGCTTAGTTCCTTGGCAGGGCGACACTGAAGCTTTCTTT.

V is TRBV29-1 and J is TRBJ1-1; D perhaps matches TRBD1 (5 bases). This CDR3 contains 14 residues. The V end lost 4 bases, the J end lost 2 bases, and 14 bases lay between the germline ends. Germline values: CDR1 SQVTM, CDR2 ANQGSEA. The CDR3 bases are TGCAGCGTTGTCCCGGGACGGTCCAACACTGAAGCTTTCTTT. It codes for CSVVPGRSNTEAFF.

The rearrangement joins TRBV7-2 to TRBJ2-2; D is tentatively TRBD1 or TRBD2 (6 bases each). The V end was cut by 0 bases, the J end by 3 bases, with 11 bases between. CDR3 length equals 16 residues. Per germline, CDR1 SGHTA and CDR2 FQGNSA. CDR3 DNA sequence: TGTGCCAGCAGCTTAGCGTGGGGGGCCGACACCGGGGAGCTGTTTTTT. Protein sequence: CASSLAWGADTGELFF. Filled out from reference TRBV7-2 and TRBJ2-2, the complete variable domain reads GAGVSQSPSNKVTEKGKDVELRCDPISGHTALYWYRQSLGQGLEFLIYFQGNSAPDKSGLPSDRFSAERTGGSVSTLTIQRTQQEDSAVYLCASSLAWGADTGELFFGEGSRLTVL.